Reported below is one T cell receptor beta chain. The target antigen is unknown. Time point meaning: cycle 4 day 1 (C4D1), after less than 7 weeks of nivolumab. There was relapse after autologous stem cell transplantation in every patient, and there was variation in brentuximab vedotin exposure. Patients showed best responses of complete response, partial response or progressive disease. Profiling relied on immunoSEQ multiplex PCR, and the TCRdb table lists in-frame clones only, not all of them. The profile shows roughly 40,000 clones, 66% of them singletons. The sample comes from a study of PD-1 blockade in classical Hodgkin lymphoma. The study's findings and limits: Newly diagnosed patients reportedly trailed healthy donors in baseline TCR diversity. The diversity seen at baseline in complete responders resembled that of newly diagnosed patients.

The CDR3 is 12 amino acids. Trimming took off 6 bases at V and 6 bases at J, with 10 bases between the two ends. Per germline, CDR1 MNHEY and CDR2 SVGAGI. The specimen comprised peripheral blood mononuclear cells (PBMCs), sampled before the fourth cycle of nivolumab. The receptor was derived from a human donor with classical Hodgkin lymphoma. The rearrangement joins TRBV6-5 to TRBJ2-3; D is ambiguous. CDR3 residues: CASRGYADTQYF. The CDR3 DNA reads TGTGCCAGCAGGGGATATGCGGATACGCAGTATTTT.